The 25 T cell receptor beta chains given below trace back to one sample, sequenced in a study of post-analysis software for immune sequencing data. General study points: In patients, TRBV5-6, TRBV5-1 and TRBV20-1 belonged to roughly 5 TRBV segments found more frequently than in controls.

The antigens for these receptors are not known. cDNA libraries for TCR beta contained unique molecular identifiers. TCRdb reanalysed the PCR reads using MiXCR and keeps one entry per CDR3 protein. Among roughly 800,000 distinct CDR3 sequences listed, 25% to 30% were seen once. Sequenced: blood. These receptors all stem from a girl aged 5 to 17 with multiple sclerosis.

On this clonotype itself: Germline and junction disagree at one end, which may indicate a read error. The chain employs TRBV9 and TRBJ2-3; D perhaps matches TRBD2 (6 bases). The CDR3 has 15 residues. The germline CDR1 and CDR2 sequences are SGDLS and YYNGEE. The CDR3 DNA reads TGTGCCGGCAGCGTACGGGCGGGACTCACAGATACGCAGTATTTT. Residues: CAGSVRAGLTDTQYF.

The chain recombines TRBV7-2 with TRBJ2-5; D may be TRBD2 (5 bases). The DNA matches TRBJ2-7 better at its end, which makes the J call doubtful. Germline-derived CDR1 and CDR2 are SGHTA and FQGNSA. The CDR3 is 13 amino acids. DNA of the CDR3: TGTGCCAGCAGCTTACTGGGGAGATACGAGCAGTACTTC. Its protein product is CASSLLGRYEQYF.

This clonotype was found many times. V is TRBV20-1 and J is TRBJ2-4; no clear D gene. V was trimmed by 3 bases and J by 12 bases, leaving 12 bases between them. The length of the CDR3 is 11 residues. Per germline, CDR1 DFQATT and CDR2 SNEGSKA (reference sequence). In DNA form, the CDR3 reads TGCAGTGCTAGCAACTCGGACCGTCAGTACTTC. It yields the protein CSASNSDRQYF.

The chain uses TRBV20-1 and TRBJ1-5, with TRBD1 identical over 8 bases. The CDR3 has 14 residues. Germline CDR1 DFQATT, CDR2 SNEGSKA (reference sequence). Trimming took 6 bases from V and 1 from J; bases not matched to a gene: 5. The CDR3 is CSAVRGQSNQPQHF. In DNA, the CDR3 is TGCAGTGCCGTCAGGGGGCAGAGCAATCAGCCCCAGCATTTT.

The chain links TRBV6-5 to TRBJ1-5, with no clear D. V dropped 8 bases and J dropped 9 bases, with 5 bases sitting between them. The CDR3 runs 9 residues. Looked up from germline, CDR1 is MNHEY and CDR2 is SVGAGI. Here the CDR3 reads CASVWPQHF. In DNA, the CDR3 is TGTGCCAGCGTCTGGCCCCAGCATTTT.

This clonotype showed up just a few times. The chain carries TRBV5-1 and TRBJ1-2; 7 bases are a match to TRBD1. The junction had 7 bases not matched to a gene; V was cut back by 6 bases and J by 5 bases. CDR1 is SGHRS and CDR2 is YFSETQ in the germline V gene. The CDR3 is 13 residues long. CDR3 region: CASTPGQAYGYTF. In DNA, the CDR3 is TGCGCCAGCACCCCTGGACAGGCGTATGGCTACACCTTC.

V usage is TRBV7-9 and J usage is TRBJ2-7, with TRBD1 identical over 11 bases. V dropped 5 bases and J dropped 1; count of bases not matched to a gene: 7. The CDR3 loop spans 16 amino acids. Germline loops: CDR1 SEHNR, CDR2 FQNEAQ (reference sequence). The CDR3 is CASSVSGTGGSYEQYF. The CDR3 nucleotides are TGTGCCAGCAGCGTATCCGGGACAGGGGGTTCCTACGAGCAGTACTTC.

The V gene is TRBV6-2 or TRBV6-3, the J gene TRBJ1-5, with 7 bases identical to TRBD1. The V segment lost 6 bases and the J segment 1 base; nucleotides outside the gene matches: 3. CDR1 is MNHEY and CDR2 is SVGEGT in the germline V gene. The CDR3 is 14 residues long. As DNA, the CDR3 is TGTGCCAGCAGGAAGGGACAGAGCAATCAGCCCCAGCATTTT. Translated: CASRKGQSNQPQHF.

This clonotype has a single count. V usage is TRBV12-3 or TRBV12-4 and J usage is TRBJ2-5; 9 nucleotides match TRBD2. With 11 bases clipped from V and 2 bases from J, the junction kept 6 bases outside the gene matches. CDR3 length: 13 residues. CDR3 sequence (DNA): TGTGCCGGCGGGGGGGTTTCACAAGAGACCCAGTACTTC. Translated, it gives CAGGGVSQETQYF.

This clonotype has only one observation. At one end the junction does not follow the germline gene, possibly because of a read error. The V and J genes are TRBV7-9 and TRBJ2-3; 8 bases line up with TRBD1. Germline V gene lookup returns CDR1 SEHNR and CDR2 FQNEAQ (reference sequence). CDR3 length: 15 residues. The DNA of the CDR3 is TGTGCCAGCAGAACAACAGGGGGTAGCACGGATATGCAGTATTTT. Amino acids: CASRTTGGSTDMQYF.

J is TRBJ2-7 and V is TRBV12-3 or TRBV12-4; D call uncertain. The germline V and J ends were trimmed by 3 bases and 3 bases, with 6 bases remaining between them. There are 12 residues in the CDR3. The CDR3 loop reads CASSFAYYEQYF. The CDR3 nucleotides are TGTGCCAGCAGTTTTGCTTACTACGAGCAGTACTTC.

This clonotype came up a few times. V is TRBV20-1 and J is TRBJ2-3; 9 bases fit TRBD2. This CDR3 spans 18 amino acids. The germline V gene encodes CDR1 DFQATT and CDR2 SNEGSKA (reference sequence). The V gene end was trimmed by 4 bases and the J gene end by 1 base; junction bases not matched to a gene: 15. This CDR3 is CSATRSSGVSIRTDTQYF. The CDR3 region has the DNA TGCAGTGCTACCCGTTCTAGCGGGGTATCGATCCGCACAGATACGCAGTATTTT.

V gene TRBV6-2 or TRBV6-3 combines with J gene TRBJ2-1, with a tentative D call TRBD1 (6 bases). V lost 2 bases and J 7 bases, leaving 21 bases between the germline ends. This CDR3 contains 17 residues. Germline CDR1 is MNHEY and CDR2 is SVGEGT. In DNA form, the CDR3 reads TGTGCCAGCAGTTACGGGGGCAGGGGACATTTCGGGAATGAGCAGTTCTTC. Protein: CASSYGGRGHFGNEQFF.

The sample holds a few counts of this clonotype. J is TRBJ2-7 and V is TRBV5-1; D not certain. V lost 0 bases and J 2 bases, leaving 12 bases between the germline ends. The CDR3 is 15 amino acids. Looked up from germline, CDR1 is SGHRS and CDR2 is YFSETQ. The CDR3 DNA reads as TGCGCCAGCAGCTTGGGGGCAGGTCGGACCTACGAGCAGTACTTC. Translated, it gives CASSLGAGRTYEQYF.

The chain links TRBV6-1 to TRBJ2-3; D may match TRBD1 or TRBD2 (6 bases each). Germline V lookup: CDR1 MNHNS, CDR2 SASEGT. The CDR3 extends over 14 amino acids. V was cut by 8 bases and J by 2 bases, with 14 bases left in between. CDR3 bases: TGTGCCAGCGCCGGGGGCCGCACCACAGATACGCAGTATTTT. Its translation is CASAGGRTTDTQYF.

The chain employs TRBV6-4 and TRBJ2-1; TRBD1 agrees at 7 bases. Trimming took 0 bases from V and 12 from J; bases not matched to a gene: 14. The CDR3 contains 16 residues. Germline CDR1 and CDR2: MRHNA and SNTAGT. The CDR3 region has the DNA TGTGCCAGCAGTGACTCGAAACATTGGGACAGCCTGGGGCAGTTCTTC. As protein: CASSDSKHWDSLGQFF.

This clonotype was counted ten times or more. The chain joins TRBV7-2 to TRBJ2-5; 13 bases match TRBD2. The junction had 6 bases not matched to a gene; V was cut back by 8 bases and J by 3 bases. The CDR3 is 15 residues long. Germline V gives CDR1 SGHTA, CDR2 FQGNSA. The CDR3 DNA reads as TGTGCCAGCTCCCGAGGGACTAGCGGGGAAGAGACCCAGTACTTC. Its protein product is CASSRGTSGEETQYF.

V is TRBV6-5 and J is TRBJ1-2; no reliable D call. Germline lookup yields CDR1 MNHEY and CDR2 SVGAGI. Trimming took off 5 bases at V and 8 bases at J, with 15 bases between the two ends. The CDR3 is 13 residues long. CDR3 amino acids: CASSPWSDRGYTF. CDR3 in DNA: TGTGCCAGCAGTCCATGGTCCGATAGGGGCTACACCTTC.

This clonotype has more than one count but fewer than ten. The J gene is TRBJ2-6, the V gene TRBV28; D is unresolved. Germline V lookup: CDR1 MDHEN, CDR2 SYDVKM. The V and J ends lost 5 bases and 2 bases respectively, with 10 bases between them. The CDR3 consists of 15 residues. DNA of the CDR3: TGTGCCAGCAGTCCGCCCTCCCCTGGGGCCAACGTCCTGACTTTC. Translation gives CASSPPSPGANVLTF.

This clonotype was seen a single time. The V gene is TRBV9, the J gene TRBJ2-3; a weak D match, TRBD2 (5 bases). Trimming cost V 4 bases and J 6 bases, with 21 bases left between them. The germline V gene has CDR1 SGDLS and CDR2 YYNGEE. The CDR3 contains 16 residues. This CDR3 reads CASSPRGVVIADTQYF. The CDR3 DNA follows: TGTGCCAGCAGCCCACGGGGTGTGGTTATCGCGGATACGCAGTATTTT.

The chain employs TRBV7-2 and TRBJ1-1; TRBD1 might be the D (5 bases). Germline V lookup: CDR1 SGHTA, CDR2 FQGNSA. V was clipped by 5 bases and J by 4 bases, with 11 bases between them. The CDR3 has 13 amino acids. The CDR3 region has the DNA TGTGCCAGCAGCATACCAGGGCTCACTGAAGCTTTCTTT. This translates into CASSIPGLTEAFF.

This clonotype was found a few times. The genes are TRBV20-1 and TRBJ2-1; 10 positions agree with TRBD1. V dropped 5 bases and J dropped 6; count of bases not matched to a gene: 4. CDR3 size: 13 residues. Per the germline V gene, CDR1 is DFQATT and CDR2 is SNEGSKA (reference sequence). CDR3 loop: CSAGTGAANEQFF. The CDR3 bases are TGCAGTGCTGGGACAGGGGCCGCCAATGAGCAGTTCTTC.

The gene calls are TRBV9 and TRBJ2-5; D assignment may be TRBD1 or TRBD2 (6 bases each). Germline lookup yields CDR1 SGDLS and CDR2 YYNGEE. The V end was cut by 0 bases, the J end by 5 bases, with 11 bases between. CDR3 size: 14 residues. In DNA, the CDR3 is TGTGCCAGCAGCGTAGGGGGGGCCGTCGAGACCCAGTACTTC. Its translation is CASSVGGAVETQYF.

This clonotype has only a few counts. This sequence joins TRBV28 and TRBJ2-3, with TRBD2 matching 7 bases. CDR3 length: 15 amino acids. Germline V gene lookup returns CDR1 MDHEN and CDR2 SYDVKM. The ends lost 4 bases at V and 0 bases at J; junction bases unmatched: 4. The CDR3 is CASSSVGGSTDTQYF. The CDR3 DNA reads TGTGCCAGCAGTTCGGTGGGGGGGAGCACAGATACGCAGTATTTT.

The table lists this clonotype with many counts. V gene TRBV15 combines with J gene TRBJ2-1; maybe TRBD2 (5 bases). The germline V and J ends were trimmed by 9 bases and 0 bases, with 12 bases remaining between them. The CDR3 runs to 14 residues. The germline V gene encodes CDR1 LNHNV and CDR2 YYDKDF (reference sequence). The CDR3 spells CATRSGSSYNEQFF. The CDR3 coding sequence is TGTGCCACACGCTCGGGGAGCTCCTACAATGAGCAGTTCTTC.